This T cell receptor beta chain was sequenced during a study of a mutant IDH1 vaccine in newly diagnosed glioma. About the research overall: Former treatment meant radiotherapy, temozolomide, or both; the majority had gotten both. The study, taken as a whole, reports: Seemingly, pseudoprogression had no relation to changes in the top peripheral T cell clonotypes. Researchers report vaccine-induced immune responses in 80% to 95% of patients.

About this clone itself: Its antigen is unidentified.

As to time point: baseline, week 1 (first vaccination visit). Specified treatment: pre-vaccination baseline after standard-of-care therapy. Tumors from donors were new WHO grade 3 or 4 IDH1-mutant astrocytomas with ATRX loss. The table came from immunoSEQ multiplex PCR; TCRdb's copy has only in-frame clones and leaves some out. Of around 92,000 clones in the sample, 83% were seen once. There are 13 residues in the CDR3. Germline V CDR1 and CDR2: SNHLY, FYNNEI. Trimming left V 6 bases short and J 2 bases short, with 10 bases between. This TCR was sampled from a woman between 45 and 65 years old with glioma. The chain joins TRBV2 to TRBJ1-2; possibly TRBD1 for D (5 bases). Sample: PBMCs, taken from a glioma patient treated with radiotherapy, temozolomide or both. CDR3 DNA: TGTGCCAGCAGCTTTGGGGCGAACTATGGCTACACCTTC. Translating gives CASSFGANYGYTF.